This T cell receptor beta chain derives from a study of blood T cells in healthy people across ages. As to this clonotype: Antigen unknown.

Whole-study results and caveats: No one knew whether donors had CMV, which possibly confounded expanded clonotype changes.

This CDR3 region has 18 residues. With V trimmed by 2 bases and J by 0 bases, 4 bases remained unmatched. CDR1 is SGHKS, CDR2 YYEKEE, per germline (reference sequence). With a J-beta primer mix and a sample-barcoded 5' primer, a second PCR ran about 6 to 11 cycles. A 12-random-nucleotide template-switch adaptor tagged each cDNA molecule. TCRdb used MiXCR to reprocess the 5' RACE reads, holding one entry per CDR3 protein. The table records approximately 780,000 distinct CDR3 sequences, 20% to 30% of them present only once. The data also belong to a second study, concerning T cells of mothers and their children.

The specimen was blood. The sequence was collected from a boy younger than 18 in good health. The chain uses TRBV5-5 and TRBJ2-3; TRBD2 matches at 15 bases. The CDR3 nucleotides read TGTGCCAGCAGCTTTTGGACTAGCGGGGGGGCTAGCACAGATACGCAGTATTTT. Residues: CASSFWTSGGASTDTQYF. The complete variable domain, with remaining parts taken from reference TRBV5-5 and TRBJ2-3, reads DAGVTQSPTHLIKTRGQQVTLRCSPISGHKSVSWYQQVLGQGPQFIFQYYEKEERGRGNFPDRFSARQFPNYSSELNVNALLLGDSALYLCASSFWTSGGASTDTQYFGPGTRLTVL.